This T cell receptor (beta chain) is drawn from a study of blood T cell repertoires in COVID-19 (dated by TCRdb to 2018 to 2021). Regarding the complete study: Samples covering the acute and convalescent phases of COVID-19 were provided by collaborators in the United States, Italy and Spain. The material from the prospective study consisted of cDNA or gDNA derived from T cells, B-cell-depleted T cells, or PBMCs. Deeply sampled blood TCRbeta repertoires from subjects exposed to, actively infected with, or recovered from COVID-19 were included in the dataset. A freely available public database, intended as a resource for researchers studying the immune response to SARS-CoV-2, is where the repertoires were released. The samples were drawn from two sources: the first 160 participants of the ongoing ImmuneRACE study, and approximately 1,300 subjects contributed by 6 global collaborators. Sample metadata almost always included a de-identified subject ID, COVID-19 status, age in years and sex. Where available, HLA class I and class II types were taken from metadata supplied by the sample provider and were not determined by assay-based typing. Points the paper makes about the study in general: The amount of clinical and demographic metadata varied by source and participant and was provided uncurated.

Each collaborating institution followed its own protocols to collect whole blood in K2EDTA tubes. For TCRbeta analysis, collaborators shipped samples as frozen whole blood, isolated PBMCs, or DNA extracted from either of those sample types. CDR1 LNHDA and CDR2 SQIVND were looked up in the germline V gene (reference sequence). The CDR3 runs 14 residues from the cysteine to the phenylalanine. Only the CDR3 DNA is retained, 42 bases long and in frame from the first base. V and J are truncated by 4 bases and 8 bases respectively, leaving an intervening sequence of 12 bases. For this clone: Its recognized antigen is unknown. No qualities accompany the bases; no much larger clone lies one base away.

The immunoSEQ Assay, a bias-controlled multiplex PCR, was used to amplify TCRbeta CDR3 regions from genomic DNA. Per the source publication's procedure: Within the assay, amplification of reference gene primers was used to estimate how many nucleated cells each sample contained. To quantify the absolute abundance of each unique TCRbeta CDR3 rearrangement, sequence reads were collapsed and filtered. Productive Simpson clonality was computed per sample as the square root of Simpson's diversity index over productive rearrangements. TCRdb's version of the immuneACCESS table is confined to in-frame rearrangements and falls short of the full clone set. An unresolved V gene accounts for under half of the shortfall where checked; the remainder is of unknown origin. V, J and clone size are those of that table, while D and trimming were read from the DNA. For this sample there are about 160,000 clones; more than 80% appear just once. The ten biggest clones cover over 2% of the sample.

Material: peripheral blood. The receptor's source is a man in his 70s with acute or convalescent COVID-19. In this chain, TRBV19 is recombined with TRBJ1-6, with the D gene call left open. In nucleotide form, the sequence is TGTGCCAGTAGTAGGCGGGGAGGCGATTCACCCCTCCACTTT. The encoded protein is CASSRRGGDSPLHF.